These 32 T cell receptor beta chains came from one sample sequenced in a study of blood T cell repertoires in COVID-19. Libraries were prepared by immunoSEQ multiplex PCR; TCRdb keeps only in-frame clonotypes and omits some of them. The sample includes 100,000 to 150,000 clones, over 75% seen only once; the top ten take 12%. The sample was peripheral blood. The receptors here all came from a man aged 55 to 70 with acute or convalescent COVID-19.

This clone occurred a few times. The chain links TRBV5-1 to TRBJ1-6, with D possibly being TRBD1 (5 bases). The V gene's germline CDR1 is SGHRS and CDR2 YFSETQ. V was cut by 5 bases and J by 2 bases, with 5 bases left in between. The CDR3 is 13 amino acids. The CDR3 nucleotides are TGCGCCAGCAGGGGGCCCTATAATTCACCCCTCCACTTT. Translation gives CASRGPYNSPLHF. Together with reference TRBV5-1 and TRBJ1-6, the CDR3 gives the full variable domain: KAGVTQTPRYLIKTRGQQVTLSCSPISGHRSVSWYQQTPGQGLQFLFEYFSETQRNKGNFPGRFSGRQFSNSRSEMNVSTLELGDSALYLCASRGPYNSPLHFGNGTRLTVT.

V usage is TRBV2 and J usage is TRBJ1-5, with a possible D match to TRBD1 (5 bases). Trimming stripped 9 bases from V and 5 bases from J, with 17 bases between. The germline CDR1 and CDR2 sequences are SNHLY and FYNNEI. The CDR3 spans 14 residues. In DNA, the CDR3 is TGTGCCAGGCATGGGACTGTGTTTGATCAGCCCCAGCATTTT. It is translated as CARHGTVFDQPQHF.

The chain joins TRBV30 to TRBJ2-1; TRBD2 matches 14 bases. Germline CDR1 is GTSNPN and CDR2 is SVGIG (reference sequence). Germline trimming cut 1 base from V and 0 bases from J; bases unmatched to any gene: 2. The CDR3 length is 17 residues. CDR3 coding DNA: TGTGCCTGGAGTGCCGGGACTAGCGGGAGCTCCTACAATGAGCAGTTCTTC. Its protein product is CAWSAGTSGSSYNEQFF.

V usage is TRBV10-3 and J usage is TRBJ2-3, with a possible D match to TRBD1 (6 bases). The CDR3 runs to 18 residues. V lost 2 bases, J lost 5 bases, and 23 bases lay in between. Germline values: CDR1 ENHRY, CDR2 SYGVKD. The CDR3 reads CAISEETGTTGSGDTQYF. The CDR3 DNA reads TGTGCCATCAGTGAGGAGACCGGGACAACCGGGTCCGGAGATACGCAGTATTTT.

The chain uses TRBV28 and TRBJ2-1, with 13 bases lining up with TRBD2. Germline CDR1 MDHEN, CDR2 SYDVKM. The trim removed 10 bases at V and 8 bases at J, leaving 8 bases unmatched. The length of the CDR3 is 14 residues. In DNA, the CDR3 is TGTGCCACCACCGGGGGACTAGCGGGATATGAGCAGTTCTTC. Protein: CATTGGLAGYEQFF. The complete variable domain, with remaining parts taken from reference TRBV28 and TRBJ2-1, reads DVKVTQSSRYLVKRTGEKVFLECVQDMDHENMFWYRQDPGLGLRLIYFSYDVKMKEKGDIPEGYSVSREKKERFSLILESASTNQTSMYLCATTGGLAGYEQFFGPGTRLTVL.

The genes are TRBV19 and TRBJ1-3; no reliable D call. Germline values: CDR1 LNHDA, CDR2 SQIVND (reference sequence). CDR3 length: 17 residues. The germline V and J ends were trimmed by 4 bases and 3 bases, with 19 bases remaining between them. DNA of the CDR3: TGTGCCAGTAGTAGCGGAGGCTCCAAGGAGGTTGGAAACACCATATATTTT. It is translated as CASSSGGSKEVGNTIYF.

This chain joins TRBV27 and TRBJ1-5; D call uncertain. Trimming stripped 5 bases from V and 2 bases from J, with 13 bases between. The CDR3 extends over 15 amino acids. From germline, CDR1 is MNHEY and CDR2 SMNVEV (reference sequence). CDR3 sequence (DNA): TGTGCCAGCAGTCCCTCTCCGGGTGGCAATCAGCCCCAGCATTTT. Translating it yields CASSPSPGGNQPQHF.

V is TRBV6-5 and J is TRBJ2-1; 12 bases are a match to TRBD2. This CDR3 is 14 amino acids long. V gave up 5 bases and J gave up 8 bases; unmatched junction bases: 4. Germline CDR1 and CDR2: MNHEY and SVGAGI. The CDR3 region has the DNA TGTGCCAGCAGTCAGCTAGCGGGAGGGTATGAGCAGTTCTTC. The encoded protein is CASSQLAGGYEQFF.

The chain recombines TRBV28 with TRBJ1-2, with 7 bases that match TRBD1. Unmatched junction bases numbered 22, after V lost 5 bases and J lost 4 bases. Germline loops: CDR1 MDHEN, CDR2 SYDVKM. The CDR3 runs 19 residues. CDR3 loop: CASSPAYLTQRGLGYGYTF. For the CDR3, the DNA is TGTGCCAGCAGTCCCGCCTATCTTACCCAAAGGGGGCTCGGCTATGGCTACACCTTC.

The chain recombines TRBV6-2 or TRBV6-3 with TRBJ2-7; D possibly corresponds to TRBD2 (5 bases). Deletions cut 3 bases from V and 1 base from J, with 13 bases between. Per germline, CDR1 MNHEY and CDR2 SVGEGT. The CDR3 spans 15 residues. CDR3 coding DNA: TGTGCCAGCAGTTATAGGGCTAGCCTATCCTACGAGCAGTACTTC. This codes for CASSYRASLSYEQYF.

The rearrangement uses TRBV5-1 and TRBJ2-5; TRBD1 agrees at 11 bases. The germline gives CDR1 SGHRS, CDR2 YFSETQ. Losses at the gene ends were 4 bases for V and 1 base for J; bases not matched to a gene: 6. The CDR3 consists of 16 residues. The CDR3, as DNA: TGCGCCAGCAGCCCCGGACAGGGGGCTTTCCAAGAGACCCAGTACTTC. This sequence encodes CASSPGQGAFQETQYF.

V usage is TRBV7-2 and J usage is TRBJ1-5; no clear D gene. Trimming cost V 5 bases and J 2 bases, with 13 bases left between them. The CDR3 contains 15 residues. CDR1 is SGHTA and CDR2 is FQGNSA in the germline V gene. The CDR3 loop is CASSQQAAGNQPQHF. CDR3 bases: TGTGCCAGCAGCCAGCAGGCTGCTGGCAATCAGCCCCAGCATTTT. The whole variable domain, filled in from reference TRBV7-2 and TRBJ1-5, reads GAGVSQSPSNKVTEKGKDVELRCDPISGHTALYWYRQSLGQGLEFLIYFQGNSAPDKSGLPSDRFSAERTGGSVSTLTIQRTQQEDSAVYLCASSQQAAGNQPQHFGDGTRLSIL.

This rearrangement joins TRBV7-3 to TRBJ2-1; maybe TRBD2 (6 bases). Trimming shortened V by 2 bases and J by 2 bases, and 19 bases separated the two germline ends. The germline V gene has CDR1 SGHTA and CDR2 FQGTGA. The CDR3 runs 18 residues. CDR3 DNA: TGTGCCAGCAGCTTAGGGGCCTTAGCCCCGGGGGCCTACAATGAGCAGTTCTTC. This translates into CASSLGALAPGAYNEQFF.

In its sample, this clone was seen once. The J gene is TRBJ2-1, the V gene TRBV5-1, with D perhaps TRBD2 (7 bases). The CDR3 consists of 16 residues. Germline V CDR1 and CDR2: SGHRS, YFSETQ. Trimming left V 4 bases short and J 4 bases short, with 18 bases between. The CDR3 sequence is CASSPGKGGSYNEQFF. The DNA of the CDR3 is TGCGCCAGCAGCCCTGGTAAGGGGGGGTCTTACAATGAGCAGTTCTTC.

In DNA form, the CDR3 reads TGTGCCAGCAGAAATAGACAGTCAGTCTACGAGCAGTACTTC. Translated, it gives CASRNRQSVYEQYF. The V gene is TRBV6-5, the J gene TRBJ2-7, with D tentatively TRBD1 (5 bases). The CDR3 has 14 amino acids. CDR1 is MNHEY and CDR2 is SVGAGI in the germline V gene. V shed 6 bases and J shed 3 bases, with 15 bases lying between them.

V usage is TRBV7-7 and J usage is TRBJ2-7; 11 bases agree with TRBD2. Trimming removed 5 bases from V and 6 bases from J; junction bases left unmatched: 3. The CDR3 spans 13 residues. Germline V gene sequence: CDR1 SSHAT, CDR2 FNYEAQ (reference sequence). The CDR3 region is CASSNLAGGEQYF. The CDR3 nucleotides are TGTGCCAGCAGCAACCTAGCGGGAGGCGAGCAGTACTTC.

The CDR3 sequence: CASSVNWGVSYNEQFF. In nucleotides, the CDR3 is TGTGCCAGCAGTGTCAATTGGGGAGTTTCCTACAATGAGCAGTTCTTC. The rearrangement uses TRBV6-4 and TRBJ2-1; perhaps TRBD2 as D (5 bases). The V end was cut by 4 bases, the J end by 1 base, with 14 bases between. Germline V gives CDR1 MRHNA, CDR2 SNTAGT. The CDR3 loop spans 16 amino acids.

The rearrangement links TRBV5-1 to TRBJ1-3; maybe TRBD1 (6 bases). Germline CDR1 is SGHRS and CDR2 is YFSETQ. The CDR3 extends over 16 amino acids. Deletions cut 1 base from V and 4 bases from J, with 15 bases between. The CDR3 loop is CASSLMGAPTGNTIYF. The CDR3 region has the DNA TGCGCCAGCAGCTTGATGGGGGCCCCAACCGGAAACACCATATATTTT.

This clone appeared a single time. This chain connects TRBV27 to TRBJ1-5; 9 bases agree with TRBD1. CDR3 length equals 17 residues. With 2 bases clipped from V and 3 bases from J, the junction kept 8 bases outside the gene matches. CDR1 is MNHEY and CDR2 is SMNVEV in the germline V gene (reference sequence). CDR3 coding DNA: TGTGCCAGCAGTTTAACAGGGGGCGGAATAGTCAATCAGCCCCAGCATTTT. This codes for CASSLTGGGIVNQPQHF.

The chain links TRBV6-5 to TRBJ2-7, with 13 bases matching TRBD2. J was trimmed by 3 bases and V by 6 bases; bases with no gene match: 5. The germline V gene encodes CDR1 MNHEY and CDR2 SVGAGI. This CDR3 has 15 amino acids. DNA for the CDR3: TGTGCCAGCAGGTCTCGGACTAGCGGGAGCTACGAGCAGTACTTC. Its protein is CASRSRTSGSYEQYF.

The chain employs TRBV19 and TRBJ1-1, with TRBD1 identical over 10 bases. This CDR3 comprises 17 residues. The V segment lost 10 bases and the J segment 6 bases; nucleotides outside the gene matches: 20. CDR1 and CDR2 from the germline V gene are LNHDA and SQIVND (reference sequence). CDR3 residues: CATQLGDRGQKGSEAFF. The CDR3 DNA is TGTGCCACGCAACTGGGGGACAGGGGACAGAAAGGGTCTGAAGCTTTCTTT.

The sample holds a few counts of this clone. This rearrangement joins TRBV7-5 to TRBJ1-6; the DNA was not compared with TRBD1, the D call given in the table. TRBV7-5 is given as a pseudogene. The CDR3 sequence is 15 residues long. The CDR3 DNA reads TGTGTCAGAAGCTTAGCAGACAGGGGTAATTCACCCCTCCACTTT. It yields the protein CVRSLADRGNSPLHF.

This sequence joins TRBV19 and TRBJ2-2; D unresolved. With 3 bases removed from V and 3 bases from J, the gap between germline ends came to 8 bases. The V gene's germline CDR1 is LNHDA and CDR2 SQIVND (reference sequence). The CDR3 covers 14 residues. CDR3 amino acids: CASSIEQYTGELFF. DNA of the CDR3: TGTGCCAGTAGTATTGAACAGTACACCGGGGAGCTGTTTTTT.

This clone was recorded only once. The J gene is TRBJ1-5, the V gene TRBV28; the D gene is possibly TRBD1 (5 bases). The V end lost 3 bases, the J end lost 7 bases, and 10 bases lay between the germline ends. This CDR3 is 13 amino acids long. CDR1 is MDHEN and CDR2 is SYDVKM in the germline V gene. The CDR3 here is CASSLDGGQPQHF. In nucleotides, the CDR3 is TGTGCCAGCAGTTTGGATGGGGGGCAGCCCCAGCATTTT.

This clone has only a few counts. The genes are TRBV20-1 and TRBJ2-7, with D perhaps TRBD1 (6 bases). The CDR3 spans 11 residues. The V gene's germline CDR1 is DFQATT and CDR2 SNEGSKA (reference sequence). V was clipped by 5 bases and J by 4 bases, with 9 bases between them. CDR3: CSAPRGYEQYF. The CDR3 nucleotides are TGCAGTGCTCCGAGGGGGTACGAGCAGTACTTC.

This clone turned up a few times. This rearrangement joins TRBV12-5 to TRBJ2-1; TRBD2 aligns across 14 bases. Trimming cost V 0 bases and J 7 bases; bases outside gene matches: 5. The V gene's germline CDR1 is LGHNT and CDR2 FRNRAP. CDR3 length equals 17 residues. The CDR3 loop reads CASGLVQGLAGENEQFF. The DNA of the CDR3 is TGTGCTAGTGGTTTGGTACAGGGACTAGCGGGAGAAAATGAGCAGTTCTTC.

This clone appeared many times. This rearrangement joins TRBV15 to TRBJ2-4; 7 bases align to TRBD2. The CDR3 totals 17 residues. V gave up 2 bases and J gave up 1 base; unmatched junction bases: 8. The V gene's germline CDR1 is LNHNV and CDR2 YYDKDF (reference sequence). This CDR3 is CATSRSLSGAAKNIQYF. The CDR3 nucleotides read TGTGCCACCAGCAGATCGTTGAGCGGGGCGGCCAAAAACATTCAGTACTTC.

The rearrangement uses TRBV3-1 (or the pseudogene TRBV3-2) and TRBJ1-1, with unresolved D. The germline V gene has CDR1 LGHDT and CDR2 YNNKEL (reference sequence). The CDR3 runs 15 residues. The V and J ends lost 0 bases and 4 bases respectively, with 12 bases between them. Here the CDR3 reads CASSQEGGFVTEAFF. CDR3 nucleotides: TGTGCCAGCAGCCAAGAAGGAGGCTTCGTCACTGAAGCTTTCTTT.

The chain recombines TRBV18 with TRBJ1-6; D is possibly TRBD1 (6 bases). In germline, CDR1 is KGHSH, CDR2 LQKENI. Trimming removed 3 bases from V and 7 bases from J, with 13 bases in between. The CDR3 extends over 15 amino acids. CDR3 protein: CASSPNAGENSPLHF. The CDR3 nucleotides read TGTGCCAGCTCACCGAATGCAGGGGAAAATTCACCCCTCCACTTT.

The chain carries TRBV11-2 and TRBJ2-7; 8 nucleotides agree with TRBD1. CDR1 and CDR2 (germline): SGHAT, FQNNGV. The ends lost 6 bases at V and 3 bases at J; junction bases unmatched: 1. This CDR3 has 12 residues. The CDR3 protein is CASRTGGYEQYF. CDR3 nucleotide sequence: TGTGCCAGCAGAACAGGGGGCTACGAGCAGTACTTC.

The chain combines TRBV7-3 with TRBJ2-1, with a tentative D call TRBD2 (6 bases). CDR3 length: 16 amino acids. Looked up from germline, CDR1 is SGHTA and CDR2 is FQGTGA. With 1 base removed from V and 2 bases from J, the gap between germline ends came to 12 bases. The DNA of the CDR3 is TGTGCCAGCAGCTTAAATAGCGGCAATACCTACAATGAGCAGTTCTTC. Encoded protein: CASSLNSGNTYNEQFF.

The chain carries TRBV6-6 and TRBJ1-5; 11 nucleotides agree with TRBD1. Germline values: CDR1 MNHNY, CDR2 SVGAGI (reference sequence). The CDR3 length is 15 residues. With 5 bases clipped from V and 4 bases from J, the junction kept 4 bases outside the gene matches. CDR3 DNA: TGTGCCAGCAGTGGGGGGACAGGGGGAAATCAGCCCCAGCATTTT. As protein: CASSGGTGGNQPQHF.